The clone carrying this T cell receptor (beta chain) was picked up many times. Its antigen is undetermined. These data are taken from a study of T-cell reconstitution after alpha-beta-depleted transplantation in children. During its preparation, the TCRbeta library received unique molecular identifiers. Each CDR3 protein gets one entry after TCRdb re-called the PCR reads with MiXCR. This sample has approximately 32,000 distinct CDR3 sequences, with approximately 7% found just once. CDR3 length equals 18 residues. The J segment lost 5 bases and the V segment lost 7 bases, leaving 21 bases of the junction unmatched. Germline V gene data show CDR1 as SGHAT and CDR2 as FQNNGV. Study outcomes and limitations: The study traced high day-60 TCRbeta diversity in some patients to surviving recipient T cells and thymic progenitors. The origin of alpha-beta T cells about two months after transplant was reportedly several hundred expanded graft clones. At one year after transplant, newly produced T cells mostly accounted for T-cell counts and diversity.

The sample was peripheral blood, taken 60 days after TCRalphabeta/CD19-depleted stem cell transplant. J is TRBJ2-3 and V is TRBV11-2; 7 positions agree with TRBD2. This clonotype was sampled from a child younger than two who had a stem cell transplant for acute myeloid leukemia, so the T cells may come from the graft donor. The CDR3 DNA follows: TGTGCCAGCACCACCTATCCCTACTGGGAGGGGAGATTAGATACGCAGTATTTT. It encodes CASTTYPYWEGRLDTQYF. The full variable domain, rest sourced from reference TRBV11-2 and TRBJ2-3, is EAGVAQSPRYKIIEKRQSVAFWCNPISGHATLYWYQQILGQGPKLLIQFQNNGVVDDSQLPKDRFSAERLKGVDSTLKIQPAKLEDSAVYLCASTTYPYWEGRLDTQYFGPGTRLTVL.